These 11 T cell receptor beta chains originate from one sample sequenced in a study of blood T cell repertoires in COVID-19. TCRdb's table, derived via immunoSEQ multiplex PCR, lists solely in-frame clones and lacks some. The data hold 250,000 or so clones, with about 90% observed a single time. Sample: PBMCs or T cells enriched from blood (not recorded which). Every receptor here comes from a woman aged 25 to 39 who had been exposed to COVID-19.

Regarding this clone: Other DNA sequences in this sample translate to the same CDR3. The V gene is TRBV18, the J gene TRBJ1-1; 7 nucleotides agree with TRBD1. Losses at the gene ends were 0 bases for V and 4 bases for J; bases not matched to a gene: 2. The CDR3 is 14 amino acids. Germline V lookup: CDR1 KGHSH, CDR2 LQKENI. The CDR3, as DNA: TGTGCCAGCTCACCACCGACAGGGTTCACTGAAGCTTTCTTT. Translated: CASSPPTGFTEAFF.

In DNA, the CDR3 is TGCGCCAGCAGCCAAGTACCCGACTCCATGTATGGCTACACCTTC. This codes for CASSQVPDSMYGYTF. J is TRBJ1-2 and V is TRBV4-1, with D hard to call. Germline CDR1 and CDR2: MGHRA and YSYEKL. This CDR3 region has 15 residues. Trimming removed 1 base at V and 5 bases at J, with 14 bases between.

The CDR3: CASSLARVEVGNEQFF. CDR3 in DNA: TGCGCCAGCAGCTTGGCCAGGGTCGAAGTTGGCAATGAGCAGTTCTTC. The V call is TRBV5-1, the J call TRBJ2-1; TRBD1 is a possible D gene (5 bases). The germline V gene has CDR1 SGHRS and CDR2 YFSETQ. V was clipped by 0 bases and J by 6 bases, with 16 bases between them. This CDR3 has 16 residues. The complete variable domain, with remaining parts taken from reference TRBV5-1 and TRBJ2-1, reads KAGVTQTPRYLIKTRGQQVTLSCSPISGHRSVSWYQQTPGQGLQFLFEYFSETQRNKGNFPGRFSGRQFSNSRSEMNVSTLELGDSALYLCASSLARVEVGNEQFFGPGTRLTVL.

This clone was seen once. The V call is TRBV6-6, the J call TRBJ2-7, with 9 bases fitting TRBD1. The CDR3 spans 15 residues. J lost 4 bases, V lost 2 bases, and 6 bases had no gene match. Germline V gene data show CDR1 as MNHNY and CDR2 as SVGAGI (reference sequence). The CDR3 coding sequence is TGTGCCAGCAGTTACATTGGACAGGGGCAGTACGAGCAGTACTTC. It specifies CASSYIGQGQYEQYF.

This chain uses TRBV19 with TRBJ1-5, with TRBD1 identical over 7 bases. Germline CDR1 LNHDA, CDR2 SQIVND (reference sequence). The junction had 9 bases not matched to a gene; V was cut back by 9 bases and J by 7 bases. The CDR3 extends over 13 amino acids. The CDR3 bases are TGTGCCAGCAACGTTCGACAGGGACAGCCCCAGCATTTT. The encoded protein is CASNVRQGQPQHF.

V usage is TRBV11-2 and J usage is TRBJ2-1; 8 bases match TRBD2. CDR3 length: 14 amino acids. The junction had 5 bases not matched to a gene; V was cut back by 5 bases and J by 5 bases. Germline CDR1 and CDR2: SGHAT and FQNNGV. CDR3 nucleotide sequence: TGTGCCAGCAGCCCACGGGGGGGAAACAATGAGCAGTTCTTC. This sequence encodes CASSPRGGNNEQFF.

The chain links TRBV11-3 to TRBJ2-3; weak D call: TRBD1 (7 bases). V was pared by 4 bases and J by 5 bases, with 16 bases between. The CDR3 consists of 15 residues. From germline, CDR1 is SGHNT and CDR2 YENEEA. The CDR3 sequence: CASSSRGTGLDTQYF. The DNA for the CDR3 is TGTGCCAGCAGCTCCAGGGGGACTGGTTTAGATACGCAGTATTTT.

The chain joins TRBV18 to TRBJ1-2; 7 bases match TRBD1. Looked up from germline, CDR1 is KGHSH and CDR2 is LQKENI. CDR3 size: 15 residues. The J segment lost 4 bases and the V segment lost 3 bases, leaving 8 bases of the junction unmatched. The CDR3 coding sequence is TGTGCCAGCTCACCCGGGTACAGGGGTGGCTATGGCTACACCTTC. Its translation is CASSPGYRGGYGYTF.

The rearrangement joins TRBV3-1 (or the pseudogene TRBV3-2) to TRBJ2-5; 7 bases align to TRBD2. J gave up 3 bases and V 1 base, and 2 bases lay outside the gene matches. CDR3 length: 14 amino acids. Germline assignment: CDR1 LGHDT and CDR2 YNNKEL (reference sequence). This chain's CDR3 is CASSQGGGEETQYF. CDR3 DNA: TGTGCCAGCAGCCAAGGCGGGGGAGAAGAGACCCAGTACTTC.

This clone was recorded once. The rearrangement uses TRBV27 and TRBJ1-1; the match to TRBD1 covers 11 bases. The CDR3 consists of 15 residues. Germline-derived CDR1 and CDR2 are MNHEY and SMNVEV (reference sequence). J gave up 2 bases and V 2 bases, and 1 base lay outside the gene matches. The CDR3 DNA reads TGTGCCAGCAGTTTAAGGACAGGGGGCAACACTGAAGCTTTCTTT. Translation gives CASSLRTGGNTEAFF.

The rearrangement uses TRBV5-4 and TRBJ2-3; D is unresolved. The V and J ends lost 1 base and 0 bases respectively, with 9 bases between them. Germline CDR1 is SGHNT and CDR2 is YYREEE (reference sequence). CDR3 length: 15 amino acids. CDR3 loop: CASSLRGPSTDTQYF. The CDR3 region has the DNA TGTGCCAGCAGCTTGCGCGGTCCTAGCACAGATACGCAGTATTTT.